In this sample, the clone carrying this TCR beta chain turned up a few times. Its antigen is unidentified. This entry belongs to a study of T-cell memory formation after mild COVID-19. Study-wide context: Across donors, TCR clusters were largely donor specific.

MiXCR was run by TCRdb on the 5' RACE reads, yielding one entry per CDR3 protein. The sample lists hundreds of thousands of distinct CDR3 sequences, roughly 20% seen once, with approximately 8% in the top ten. Study-wide points: While clones contracting from day 15 to 85 were balanced between CD4 and CD8, later expanders leaned CD4+. Contracting CD4+ clones lay largely in CM and EM, with CD8+ ones residing in EMRA.

Germline CDR1 reads LGHDT; CDR2 reads YNNKEL (reference sequence). The CDR3 contains 13 residues. Deletions cut 0 bases from V and 4 bases from J, with 6 bases between. This sequence joins TRBV3-1 and TRBJ1-2, with D hard to call. The source is an adult woman who had mild COVID-19 (a few samples of this study predate the infection). Cell type and time point are not known. Input material: PBMCs or a T cell subset sorted from them (not recorded which). The CDR3 DNA reads as TGTGCCAGCAGCCAAGATATACGCTATGGCTACACCTTC. Translating gives CASSQDIRYGYTF.